The rows below give T cell receptor beta chains drawn from one sample of a study of blood T cell repertoires in COVID-19. Profiled with immunoSEQ multiplex PCR; TCRdb holds only in-frame clones, not every one. In the table there are under 150,000 clones, around 81% of which are singletons. The specimen sequenced was peripheral blood. Receptor source: a woman aged 60-70 years with active or convalescent COVID-19. The CDR3 runs from the conserved cysteine through the conserved F or W. A D gene is named only where the DNA matches it firmly. Rows give clone size only sometimes, using once, few, many, or a class for an expanded clone.

j_call: TRBJ2-5
v_call: TRBV6-5
d_call: -
clone_size: -
cdr3_aa: CATTISLEETQYF
cdr3_nt: TGTGCCACTACCATAAGTCTGGAAGAGACCCAGTACTTC

j_call: TRBJ2-2
v_call: TRBV6-4
d_call: TRBD1
clone_size: -
cdr3_aa: CASSPDRGGGELFF
cdr3_nt: TGTGCCAGCAGCCCGGACAGGGGAGGCGGGGAGCTGTTTTTT

j_call: TRBJ2-1
v_call: TRBV27
d_call: TRBD2
clone_size: -
cdr3_aa: CASTILAGELNEQFF
cdr3_nt: TGTGCCAGCACCATACTAGCGGGAGAGCTAAATGAGCAGTTCTTC

j_call: TRBJ2-5
v_call: TRBV18
d_call: -
clone_size: -
cdr3_aa: CASSPDGGETQYF
cdr3_nt: TGTGCCAGCTCACCAGACGGAGGGGAGACCCAGTACTTC

j_call: TRBJ1-1
v_call: TRBV12-3/TRBV12-4
d_call: TRBD1
clone_size: once
cdr3_aa: CASSRDRAAEAFF
cdr3_nt: TGTGCCAGCAGCCGGGACAGGGCGGCTGAAGCTTTCTTT

j_call: TRBJ2-7
v_call: TRBV30
d_call: -
clone_size: -
cdr3_aa: CAWSTGYEQYF
cdr3_nt: TGTGCCTGGAGTACAGGCTACGAGCAGTACTTC

j_call: TRBJ1-3
v_call: TRBV4-3
d_call: -
clone_size: -
cdr3_aa: CASSQDAGSSGNTIYF
cdr3_nt: TGCGCCAGCAGCCAAGATGCGGGGAGCTCTGGAAACACCATATATTTT

j_call: TRBJ2-2
v_call: TRBV11-2
d_call: TRBD2
clone_size: -
cdr3_aa: CASSEGAGGTGELFF
cdr3_nt: TGTGCCAGCAGCGAAGGGGCGGGAGGTACCGGGGAGCTGTTTTTT

j_call: TRBJ1-2
v_call: TRBV27
d_call: TRBD1
clone_size: -
cdr3_aa: CASSLADRGNYTF
cdr3_nt: TGTGCCAGCAGTTTAGCCGACAGGGGGAACTACACCTTC

j_call: TRBJ1-2
v_call: TRBV11-2
d_call: TRBD1
clone_size: -
cdr3_aa: CASSLGQGPSGYTF
cdr3_nt: TGTGCCAGCAGCCTTGGACAGGGTCCAAGTGGCTACACCTTC

j_call: TRBJ2-2
v_call: TRBV6-2/TRBV6-3
d_call: -
clone_size: -
cdr3_aa: CASSPFPPDTGELFF
cdr3_nt: TGTGCCAGCAGTCCCTTTCCTCCAGACACCGGGGAGCTGTTTTTT

j_call: TRBJ1-1
v_call: TRBV7-3
d_call: -
clone_size: -
cdr3_aa: CASSLSGGQTEAFF
cdr3_nt: TGTGCCAGCAGCTTATCGGGGGGCCAAACTGAAGCTTTCTTT

j_call: TRBJ1-1
v_call: TRBV28
d_call: -
clone_size: -
cdr3_aa: CASSLSRVGNTEAFF
cdr3_nt: TGTGCCAGCAGTCTCTCGCGGGTCGGGAACACTGAAGCTTTCTTT

j_call: TRBJ1-2
v_call: TRBV18
d_call: -
clone_size: -
cdr3_aa: CASSTSTGTNYGYTF
cdr3_nt: TGTGCCAGCTCAACCTCGACAGGAACTAACTATGGCTACACCTTC

j_call: TRBJ1-2
v_call: TRBV2
d_call: -
clone_size: -
cdr3_aa: CASQTGLSGYTF
cdr3_nt: TGTGCCAGCCAAACAGGGTTATCTGGCTACACCTTC

j_call: TRBJ2-6
v_call: TRBV19
d_call: TRBD2
clone_size: -
cdr3_aa: CASSGLAASSGANVLTF
cdr3_nt: TGTGCCAGTAGTGGTCTAGCGGCCAGCTCTGGGGCCAACGTCCTGACTTTC

j_call: TRBJ2-3
v_call: TRBV28
d_call: -
clone_size: -
cdr3_aa: CASGGRSRGGDTQYF
cdr3_nt: TGTGCCAGCGGGGGCAGAAGCCGGGGCGGGGATACGCAGTATTTT